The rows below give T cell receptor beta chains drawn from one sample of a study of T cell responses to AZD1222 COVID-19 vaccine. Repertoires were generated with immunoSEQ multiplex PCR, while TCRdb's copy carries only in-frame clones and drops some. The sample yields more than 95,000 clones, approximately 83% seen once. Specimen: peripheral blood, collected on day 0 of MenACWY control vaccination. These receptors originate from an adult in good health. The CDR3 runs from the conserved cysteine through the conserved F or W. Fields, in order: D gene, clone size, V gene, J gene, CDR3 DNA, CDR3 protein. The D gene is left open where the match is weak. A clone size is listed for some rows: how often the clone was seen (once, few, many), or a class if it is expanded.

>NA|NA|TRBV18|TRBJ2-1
TGTGCCAGCTCACTCCAGGGGGGTCTCTCAGGTGAGCAGTTCTTC
CASSLQGGLSGEQFF
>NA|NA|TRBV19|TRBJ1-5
TGTGCCAGTAGTTCGGGGGGCAATAGCAATCAGCCCCAGCATTTT
CASSSGGNSNQPQHF
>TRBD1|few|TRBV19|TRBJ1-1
TGTGCCAGTAGTATAGGTCGGGGACAGGGGATCAGGACTGAAGCTTTCTTT
CASSIGRGQGIRTEAFF
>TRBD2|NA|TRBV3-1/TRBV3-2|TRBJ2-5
TGTGCCAGCAGCCAGCCGGAACTAGCGGGGGGCGGAGAGACCCAGTACTTC
CASSQPELAGGGETQYF
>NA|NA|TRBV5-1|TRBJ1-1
TGCGCCAGCAGCTTGATGTCCGCTATGAACACTGAAGCTTTCTTT
CASSLMSAMNTEAFF
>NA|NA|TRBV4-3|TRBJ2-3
TGCGCCAGCAGCCAGCAGGGCACAGATACGCAGTATTTT
CASSQQGTDTQYF
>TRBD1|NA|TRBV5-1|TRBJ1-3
TGCGCCAGCAGGAATACCGGGACAGGGGGCGGAAACACCATATATTTT
CASRNTGTGGGNTIYF
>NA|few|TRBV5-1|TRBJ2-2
TGCGCCAGCTCCCCGGCGGCGGTCTCCGGGGAGCTGTTTTTT
CASSPAAVSGELFF
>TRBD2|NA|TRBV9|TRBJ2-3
TGTGCCAGCAGCGACCACCTAGCGGTGGATACGCAGTATTTT
CASSDHLAVDTQYF
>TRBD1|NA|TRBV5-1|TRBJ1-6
TGCGCCAGCAGCTTGGCAGCAGGGGGCAATTCACCCCTCCACTTT
CASSLAAGGNSPLHF
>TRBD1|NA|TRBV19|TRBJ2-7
TGTGCCAGTTCAAGGACAGGTAAAAACTACGAGCAGTACTTC
CASSRTGKNYEQYF
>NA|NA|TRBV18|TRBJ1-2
TGTGCCAGCTCACCACGCCAACAAGACTTCTATGGCTACACCTTC
CASSPRQQDFYGYTF
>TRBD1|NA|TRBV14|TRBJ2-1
TGTGCCAGCAGCCAGACAGGGCGGGCTAAGGCTGAGCAGTTCTTC
CASSQTGRAKAEQFF
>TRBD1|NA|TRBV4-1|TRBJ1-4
TGCGCCAGCAGCCAAGGTACGACAGGGTTCCCTGAAAAACTGTTTTTT
CASSQGTTGFPEKLFF
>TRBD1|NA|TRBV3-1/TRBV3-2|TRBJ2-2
TGTGCCAGCAGCCAAGAACTTACAGGGGCTACGAACACCGGGGAGCTGTTTTTT
CASSQELTGATNTGELFF
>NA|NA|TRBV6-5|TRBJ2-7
TGTGCCAGCAGTTACGGAGGTCCCTCCTACGAGCAGTACTTC
CASSYGGPSYEQYF
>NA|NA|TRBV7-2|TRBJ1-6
TGTGCCAGCAGCTTAGGCCAGGGGAGAAATTCACCCCTCCACTTT
CASSLGQGRNSPLHF
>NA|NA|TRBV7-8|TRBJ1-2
TGTGCCAGCAGCTTATCTGCAGGGATCCGATATGGCTACACCTTC
CASSLSAGIRYGYTF
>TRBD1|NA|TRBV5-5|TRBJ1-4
TGTGCCAGCAGCTTTCGAGGACAGGTCTTGGGTAATGAAAAACTGTTTTTT
CASSFRGQVLGNEKLFF
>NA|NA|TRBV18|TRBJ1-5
TGTGCCAGCTCCCCGGGCTGGAGTCAGCCCCAGCATTTT
CASSPGWSQPQHF
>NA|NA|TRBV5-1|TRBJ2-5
TGCGCCAGCAAGCTTCTTGCGGATCAAGAGACCCAGTACTTC
CASKLLADQETQYF
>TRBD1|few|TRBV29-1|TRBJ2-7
TGCAGCGTTGGACAGGGGGAGCAGTACTTC
CSVGQGEQYF
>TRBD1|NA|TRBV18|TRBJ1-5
TGTGCCAGCACAGAGGGGGCGGATCAGCCCCAGCATTTT
CASTEGADQPQHF
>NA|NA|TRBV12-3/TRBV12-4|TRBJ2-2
TGTGCCAGCAGGGGGCTCGGCACCGGGGAGCTGTTTTTT
CASRGLGTGELFF
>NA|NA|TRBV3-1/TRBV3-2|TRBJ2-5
TGTGCCAGCAGCCAGCTAGAGTTGGAGTTTGGAGAGACCCAGTACTTC
CASSQLELEFGETQYF
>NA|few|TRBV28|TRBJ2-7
TGTGCCAGCAGTTTAGGTTTATCCGGCGCGCCCTACGAGCAGTACTTC
CASSLGLSGAPYEQYF
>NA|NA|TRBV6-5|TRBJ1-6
TGTGCCAGCAGCCTGGGGTCCGGGTCACCCCTCCACTTT
CASSLGSGSPLHF
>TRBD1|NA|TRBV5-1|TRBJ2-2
TGCGCCAGCAGTTCCGGGACAGGGTTTTCGAACACCGGGGAGCTGTTTTTT
CASSSGTGFSNTGELFF
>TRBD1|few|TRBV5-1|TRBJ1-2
TGCGCCAGCAGCTTGGAGACAGGGGATGGCTACACCTTC
CASSLETGDGYTF
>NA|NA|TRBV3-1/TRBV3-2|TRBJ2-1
TGTGCCAGCAGCCACCGGATACCACTAGCAGCTGAGCAGTTCTTC
CASSHRIPLAAEQFF
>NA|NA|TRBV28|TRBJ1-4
TGTGCCAGCAGTTTATTGTCCCGTAATGAAAAACTGTTTTTT
CASSLLSRNEKLFF
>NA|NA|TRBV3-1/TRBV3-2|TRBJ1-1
TGTGCCAGCAGCCAAGTGTTTGACACTGAAGCTTTCTTT
CASSQVFDTEAFF
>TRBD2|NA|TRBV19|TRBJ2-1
TGTGCCAGTAGTATCCGGGGGGGACAAGTCTACAATGAGCAGTTCTTC
CASSIRGGQVYNEQFF
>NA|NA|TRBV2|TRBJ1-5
TGTGCCAGCAGTGAAGGGACCCTCAGTCAGCCCCAGCATTTT
CASSEGTLSQPQHF
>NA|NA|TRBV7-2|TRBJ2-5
TGTGCCAGCAGCTTAGGTGGGGGCCCCCAAGAGACCCAGTACTTC
CASSLGGGPQETQYF
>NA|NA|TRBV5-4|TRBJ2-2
TGTGCCAGCAGCTCCCCGACCGAGGAGACCGGGGAGCTGTTTTTT
CASSSPTEETGELFF
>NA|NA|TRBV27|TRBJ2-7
TGTGCCAGCAGTTTGAATATTGCTTACGAGCAGTACTTC
CASSLNIAYEQYF
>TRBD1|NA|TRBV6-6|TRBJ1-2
TGTGCCAGCAGTTACGGGGGACAGAGTCCGAACTATGGCTACACCTTC
CASSYGGQSPNYGYTF
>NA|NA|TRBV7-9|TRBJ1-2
TGTGCCAGCAGCTCAAAGGACATTCCTAGGGATGGCTACACCTTC
CASSSKDIPRDGYTF
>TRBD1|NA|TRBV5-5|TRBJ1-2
TGTGCCAGCAGTCTCATGTCGGGACAGGGGGTCTACACCTTC
CASSLMSGQGVYTF
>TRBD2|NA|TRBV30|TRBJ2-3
TGTGCCTGGAGTCACAGTAGCGGGGGAGGCACAGATACGCAGTATTTT
CAWSHSSGGGTDTQYF
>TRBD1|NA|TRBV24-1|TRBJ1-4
TGTGCCACCAGTGACTCCGGGACAGGGAGTGAAAAACTGTTTTTT
CATSDSGTGSEKLFF
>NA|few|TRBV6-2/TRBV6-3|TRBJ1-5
TGTGCCAGCAGTTACTCTTCGGTGGGCAATCAGCCCCAGCATTTT
CASSYSSVGNQPQHF
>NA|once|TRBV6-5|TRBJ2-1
TGTGCCAGCAGTTACGGCCCTTACAATGAGCAGTTCTTC
CASSYGPYNEQFF
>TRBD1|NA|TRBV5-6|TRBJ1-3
TGTGCCAGCAACCCCCGGGACAGTTTTTCGGCGTCTGGAAACACCATATATTTT
CASNPRDSFSASGNTIYF
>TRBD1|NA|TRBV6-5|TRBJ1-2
TGTGCCAGCAGTTACTCCAGGGGGGGTTCCTATGGCTACACCTTC
CASSYSRGGSYGYTF
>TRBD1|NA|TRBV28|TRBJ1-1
TGTGCCAGCCCAGGGCCCGGGACAGGGAACACTGAAGCTTTCTTT
CASPGPGTGNTEAFF
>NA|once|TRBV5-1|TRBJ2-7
TGCGCCAGCAGCTTGGAAGGGGTGAGCTACGAGCAGTACTTC
CASSLEGVSYEQYF
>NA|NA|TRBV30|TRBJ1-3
TGTGCCTGGAGCTCGGTGCGGTCTGGAAACACCATATATTTT
CAWSSVRSGNTIYF
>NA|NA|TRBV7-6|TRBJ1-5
TGTGCCAGCAGCTTAGAGTCTTACAGCCCAGTTTCGGCCCAGCATTTT
CASSLESYSPVSAQHF
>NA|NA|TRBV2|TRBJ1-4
TGTGCCAGCAGAGCCATCGGGGCCAATGAAAAACTGTTTTTT
CASRAIGANEKLFF
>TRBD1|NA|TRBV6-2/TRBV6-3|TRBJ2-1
TGTGCCAGCAGTCACGCCAGGACAGGGTGGAATGAGCAGTTCTTC
CASSHARTGWNEQFF
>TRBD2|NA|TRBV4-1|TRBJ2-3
TGCGCCAGCAGCCAAGAATGGGGGACTAGCGGGGGCACAGATACGCAGTATTTT
CASSQEWGTSGGTDTQYF